These 9 T cell receptor beta chains came from one sample sequenced in a study of T cell responses to AZD1222 COVID-19 vaccine. Here immunoSEQ multiplex PCR was the method, and the copy in TCRdb shows in-frame clones only, minus some. The sample includes roughly 70,000 clones, 70% to 90% of them seen just once. Sample: peripheral blood, taken on day 0 of AZD1222 vaccination. The receptor source for this set is an adult in good health.

This chain uses TRBV10-3 with TRBJ2-5; 8 bases align to TRBD1. With 3 bases clipped from V and 6 bases from J, the junction kept 9 bases outside the gene matches. The CDR3 runs 15 residues. Germline lookup yields CDR1 ENHRY and CDR2 SYGVKD. CDR3 region: CAISEPGQGEQTQYF. The DNA of the CDR3 is TGTGCCATCAGTGAACCAGGACAGGGTGAACAGACCCAGTACTTC.

V gene TRBV10-3 combines with J gene TRBJ2-5; tentative D call: TRBD2 (6 bases). The CDR3 covers 13 residues. Per the germline V gene, CDR1 is ENHRY and CDR2 is SYGVKD. V was cut by 7 bases and J by 5 bases, with 14 bases left in between. The CDR3 DNA is TGTGCCATCAAGGCGGAGGGTGTCGAGACCCAGTACTTC. This translates into CAIKAEGVETQYF.

V and J are TRBV19 and TRBJ2-2; possible D gene TRBD2, 5 bases. V lost 5 bases to trimming and J lost 4 bases, with 8 bases between them. In germline, CDR1 is LNHDA, CDR2 SQIVND (reference sequence). CDR3 length: 13 amino acids. This chain's CDR3 is CASSWAGTGELFF. The DNA for the CDR3 is TGTGCCAGTAGTTGGGCGGGCACCGGGGAGCTGTTTTTT.

The chain uses TRBV7-2 and TRBJ2-1; 7 bases fit TRBD2. Germline V gene data show CDR1 as SGHTA and CDR2 as FQGNSA. J gave up 0 bases and V 4 bases, and 6 bases lay outside the gene matches. This CDR3 has 16 residues. Here the CDR3 reads CASSSRLANSYNEQFF. The CDR3 DNA sequence: TGTGCCAGCAGCTCGAGACTAGCCAACTCCTACAATGAGCAGTTCTTC.

This sequence joins TRBV19 and TRBJ1-2; D is possibly TRBD1 (6 bases). Trimming took 9 bases from V and 3 from J, leaving 17 bases between them. The length of the CDR3 is 14 residues. The germline V gene encodes CDR1 LNHDA and CDR2 SQIVND (reference sequence). The DNA of the CDR3 is TGTGCCAGCCTTAAAACAGGGAATGACTATGGCTACACCTTC. Its protein product is CASLKTGNDYGYTF.

This chain joins TRBV28 and TRBJ1-1; maybe TRBD1 (5 bases). Trimming removed 3 bases from V and 0 bases from J, with 14 bases in between. CDR3 length: 16 residues. Germline assignment: CDR1 MDHEN and CDR2 SYDVKM. The CDR3 sequence: CASSFDRPLMNTEAFF. DNA for the CDR3: TGTGCCAGCAGTTTTGACAGACCCTTGATGAACACTGAAGCTTTCTTT. The whole variable domain, remainder taken from reference TRBV28 and TRBJ1-1, is DVKVTQSSRYLVKRTGEKVFLECVQDMDHENMFWYRQDPGLGLRLIYFSYDVKMKEKGDIPEGYSVSREKKERFSLILESASTNQTSMYLCASSFDRPLMNTEAFFGQGTRLTVV.

The V and J genes are TRBV21-1 and TRBJ1-6. TRBV21-1 is assigned pseudogene status. There are 17 residues in the CDR3. CDR3 in amino acids: CASSKLVPDPDNSPLHF. For the CDR3, the DNA is TGTGCCAGCAGCAAATTGGTTCCCGACCCGGACAATTCACCCCTCCACTTT.

As DNA, the CDR3 is TGTGCCAGCTCACCACGGGGGAGCACAGATACGCAGTATTTT. It yields the protein CASSPRGSTDTQYF. The chain has TRBV18 and TRBJ2-3, with D perhaps being TRBD1 or TRBD2 (5 bases each). This CDR3 spans 14 amino acids. CDR1 is KGHSH, CDR2 LQKENI, per germline. With 1 base removed from V and 0 bases from J, the gap between germline ends came to 5 bases.

The gene calls are TRBV6-5 and TRBJ1-5; 8 nucleotides line up with TRBD1. The CDR3 extends over 14 amino acids. V shed 6 bases, J shed 4 bases, and the junction held 5 bases outside the gene matches. The germline gives CDR1 MNHEY, CDR2 SVGAGI. CDR3 loop: CASRRTGRNQPQHF. The DNA of the CDR3 is TGTGCCAGCAGGAGGACAGGGAGGAATCAGCCCCAGCATTTT.